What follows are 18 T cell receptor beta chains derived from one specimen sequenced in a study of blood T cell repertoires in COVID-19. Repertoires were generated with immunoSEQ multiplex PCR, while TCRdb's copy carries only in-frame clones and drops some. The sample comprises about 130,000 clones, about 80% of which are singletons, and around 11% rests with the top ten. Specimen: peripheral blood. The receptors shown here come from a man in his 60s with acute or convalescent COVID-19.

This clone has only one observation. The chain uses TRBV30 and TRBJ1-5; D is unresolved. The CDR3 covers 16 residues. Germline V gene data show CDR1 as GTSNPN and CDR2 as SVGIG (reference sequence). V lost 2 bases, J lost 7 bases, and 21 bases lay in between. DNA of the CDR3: TGTGCCTGGAGTTCCCCGTTCAGTGGCGGATCACAGCCCCAGCATTTT. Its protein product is CAWSSPFSGGSQPQHF. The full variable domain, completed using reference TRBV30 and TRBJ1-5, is SQTIHQWPATLVQPVGSPLSLECTVEGTSNPNLYWYRQAAGRGLQLLFYSVGIGQISSEVPQNLSASRPQDRQFILSSKKLLLSDSGFYLCAWSSPFSGGSQPQHFGDGTRLSIL.

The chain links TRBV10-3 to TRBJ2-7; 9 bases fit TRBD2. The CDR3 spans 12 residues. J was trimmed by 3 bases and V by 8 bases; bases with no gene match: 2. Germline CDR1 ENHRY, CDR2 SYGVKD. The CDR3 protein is CAIGTSSYEQYF. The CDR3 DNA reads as TGTGCCATCGGGACTAGCAGCTACGAGCAGTACTTC.

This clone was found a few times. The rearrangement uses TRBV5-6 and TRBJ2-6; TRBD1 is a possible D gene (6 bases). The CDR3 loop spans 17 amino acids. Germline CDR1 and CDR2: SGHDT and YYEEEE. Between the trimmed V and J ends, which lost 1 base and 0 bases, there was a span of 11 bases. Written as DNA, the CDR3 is TGTGCCAGCAGCTTGTACGGGGACAACTCTGGGGCCAACGTCCTGACTTTC. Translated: CASSLYGDNSGANVLTF.

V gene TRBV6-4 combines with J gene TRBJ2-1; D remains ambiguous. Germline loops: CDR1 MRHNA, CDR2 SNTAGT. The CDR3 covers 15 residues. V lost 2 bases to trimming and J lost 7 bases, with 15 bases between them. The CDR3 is CASSDKASGGNEQFF. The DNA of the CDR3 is TGTGCCAGCAGTGACAAGGCTAGTGGTGGGAATGAGCAGTTCTTC.

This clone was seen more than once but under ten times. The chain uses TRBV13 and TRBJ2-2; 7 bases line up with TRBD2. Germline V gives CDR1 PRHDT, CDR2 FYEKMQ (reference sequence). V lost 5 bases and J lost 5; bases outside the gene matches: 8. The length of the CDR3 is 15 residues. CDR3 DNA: TGTGCCAGCAGCCGCCACCTAGCGGCGACCGGGGAGCTGTTTTTT. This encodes CASSRHLAATGELFF.

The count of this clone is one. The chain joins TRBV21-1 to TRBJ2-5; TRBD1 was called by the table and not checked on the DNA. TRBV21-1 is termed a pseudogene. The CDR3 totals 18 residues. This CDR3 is CASSKEVSGTVQLETQYF. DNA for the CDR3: TGTGCCAGCAGCAAAGAGGTCTCCGGGACAGTCCAATTGGAGACCCAGTACTTC.

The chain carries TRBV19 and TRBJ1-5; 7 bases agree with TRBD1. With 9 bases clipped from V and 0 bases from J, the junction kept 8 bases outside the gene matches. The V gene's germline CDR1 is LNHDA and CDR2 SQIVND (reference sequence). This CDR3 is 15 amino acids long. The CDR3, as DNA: TGTGCCAGCCACACAGGGGAATATAGCAATCAGCCCCAGCATTTT. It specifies CASHTGEYSNQPQHF.

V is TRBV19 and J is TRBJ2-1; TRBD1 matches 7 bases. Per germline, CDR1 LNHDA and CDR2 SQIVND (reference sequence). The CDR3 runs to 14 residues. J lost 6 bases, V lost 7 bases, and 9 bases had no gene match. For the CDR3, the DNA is TGTGCCAGTATTAAGGGGGCCGGGATCAATGAGCAGTTCTTC. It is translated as CASIKGAGINEQFF.

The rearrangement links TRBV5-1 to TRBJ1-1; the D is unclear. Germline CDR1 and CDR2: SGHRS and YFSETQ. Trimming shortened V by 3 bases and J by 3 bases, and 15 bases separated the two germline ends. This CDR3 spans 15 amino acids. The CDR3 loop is CASSSISREDTEAFF. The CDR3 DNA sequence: TGCGCCAGCAGCTCTATCTCTAGAGAGGACACTGAAGCTTTCTTT.

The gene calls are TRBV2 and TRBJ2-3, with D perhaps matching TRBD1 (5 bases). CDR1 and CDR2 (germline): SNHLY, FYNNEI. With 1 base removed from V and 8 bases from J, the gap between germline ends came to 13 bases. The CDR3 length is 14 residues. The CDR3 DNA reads TGTGCCAGCAGTGAAGGTCTTACGCAGGGTACGCAGTATTTT. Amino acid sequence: CASSEGLTQGTQYF. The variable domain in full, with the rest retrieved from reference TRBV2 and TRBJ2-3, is EPEVTQTPSHQVTQMGQEVILRCVPISNHLYFYWYRQILGQKVEFLVSFYNNEISEKSEIFDDQFSVERPDGSNFTLKIRSTKLEDSAMYFCASSEGLTQGTQYFGPGTRLTVL.

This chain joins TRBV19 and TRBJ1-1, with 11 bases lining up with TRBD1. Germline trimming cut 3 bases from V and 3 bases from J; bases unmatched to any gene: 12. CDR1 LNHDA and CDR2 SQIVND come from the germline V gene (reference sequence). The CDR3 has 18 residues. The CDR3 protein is CASSIVGQGAFRDTEAFF. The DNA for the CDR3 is TGTGCCAGTAGTATTGTTGGACAGGGGGCGTTCAGGGACACTGAAGCTTTCTTT.

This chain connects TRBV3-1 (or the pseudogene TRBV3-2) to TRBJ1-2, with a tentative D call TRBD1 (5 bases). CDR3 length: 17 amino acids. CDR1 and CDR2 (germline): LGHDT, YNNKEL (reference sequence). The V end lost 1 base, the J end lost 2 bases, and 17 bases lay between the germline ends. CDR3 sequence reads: CASSQGGGRRENYGYTF. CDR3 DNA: TGTGCCAGCAGCCAAGGGGGGGGAAGAAGAGAGAACTATGGCTACACCTTC.

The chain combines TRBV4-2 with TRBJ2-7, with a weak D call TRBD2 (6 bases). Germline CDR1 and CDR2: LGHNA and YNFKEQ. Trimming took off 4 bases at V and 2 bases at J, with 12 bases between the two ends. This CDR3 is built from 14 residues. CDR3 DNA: TGTGCCAGCAGCCGGAGGGCTACGACCTACGAGCAGTACTTC. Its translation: CASSRRATTYEQYF.

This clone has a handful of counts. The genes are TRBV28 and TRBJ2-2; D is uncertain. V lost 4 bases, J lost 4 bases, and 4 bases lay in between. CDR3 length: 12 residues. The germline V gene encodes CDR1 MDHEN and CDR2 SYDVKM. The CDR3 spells CASSSPTGELFF. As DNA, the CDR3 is TGTGCCAGCAGTTCTCCCACCGGGGAGCTGTTTTTT.

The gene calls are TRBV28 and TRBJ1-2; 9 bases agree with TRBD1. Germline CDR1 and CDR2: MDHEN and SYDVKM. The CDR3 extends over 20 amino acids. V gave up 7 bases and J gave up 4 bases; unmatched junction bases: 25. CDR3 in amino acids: CASKYRLGRTGAIHIYGYTF. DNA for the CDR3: TGTGCCAGCAAGTACCGCCTAGGAAGGACAGGGGCCATTCATATCTATGGCTACACCTTC.

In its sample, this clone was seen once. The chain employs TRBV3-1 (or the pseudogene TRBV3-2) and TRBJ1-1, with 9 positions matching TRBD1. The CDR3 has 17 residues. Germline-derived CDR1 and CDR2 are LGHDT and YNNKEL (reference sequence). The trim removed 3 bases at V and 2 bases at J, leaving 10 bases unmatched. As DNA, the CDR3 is TGTGCCAGCAGCCAGGGTGACAGGGGGGATTCAAACACTGAAGCTTTCTTT. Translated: CASSQGDRGDSNTEAFF.

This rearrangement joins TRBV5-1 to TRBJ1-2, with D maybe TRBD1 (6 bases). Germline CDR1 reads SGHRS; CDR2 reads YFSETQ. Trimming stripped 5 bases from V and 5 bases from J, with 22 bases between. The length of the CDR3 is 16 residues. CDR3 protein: CASRLEMRQEPYGYTF. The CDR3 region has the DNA TGCGCCAGCAGGCTTGAGATGAGACAGGAACCGTATGGCTACACCTTC. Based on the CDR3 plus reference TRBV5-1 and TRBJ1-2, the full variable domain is KAGVTQTPRYLIKTRGQQVTLSCSPISGHRSVSWYQQTPGQGLQFLFEYFSETQRNKGNFPGRFSGRQFSNSRSEMNVSTLELGDSALYLCASRLEMRQEPYGYTFGSGTRLTVV.

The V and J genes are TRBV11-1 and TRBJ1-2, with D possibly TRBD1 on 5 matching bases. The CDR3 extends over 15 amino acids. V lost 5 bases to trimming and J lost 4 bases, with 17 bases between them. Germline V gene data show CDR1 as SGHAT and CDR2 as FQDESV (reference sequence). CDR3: CASSQQDPRIYGYTF. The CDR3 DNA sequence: TGTGCCAGCAGCCAACAGGACCCTAGGATCTATGGCTACACCTTC.